What follows is one TCR beta chain and its context. The target antigen is unknown. The record originates from a study of cytomegalovirus exposure and HLA in healthy donors. Study-wide context: T cells numbering about 179 million yielded some 120 million unique TCR beta sequences in an earlier analysis.

The V and J ends lost 6 bases and 3 bases respectively, with 15 bases between them. This CDR3 has 14 amino acids. Germline V gene sequence: CDR1 MNHEY, CDR2 SVGAGI. Study-level results: Among the CMV-associated chains, three were confirmed in vitro as specific for CMV antigens.

The PCR used 60 Vbeta and 13 Jbeta primers. Clones were sequenced by immunoSEQ multiplex PCR, and TCRdb holds only the in-frame ones, with some missing. The repertoire consists of roughly 130,000 clones, with roughly 79% occurring once and the leading ten covering about 0.76%. This sequence originates from a man aged 18 to 30 in good health and CMV-seronegative. The rearrangement uses TRBV6-5 and TRBJ2-7, with a weak D call TRBD1 (6 bases). Sequencing input: PBMCs. The chain's CDR3 is CASSVYRDLYEQYF. The DNA for the CDR3 is TGTGCCAGCAGCGTATACAGGGATCTCTACGAGCAGTACTTC.